This T cell receptor beta chain derives from a study of blood T cell repertoires in COVID-19. Data came from immunoSEQ multiplex PCR; TCRdb stores just in-frame clones and leaves some out. The sample yields about 180,000 clones, 65% to 90% seen once. Sequenced material: peripheral blood. The TCR comes from a human donor in a cohort sampled during active COVID-19.

Here the CDR3 reads CASSLSGANSPLHF. The CDR3, as DNA: TGTGCCAGCAGTTTATCGGGGGCTAATTCACCCCTCCACTTT. This chain joins TRBV27 and TRBJ1-6, with D perhaps TRBD1 (6 bases). Trimming removed 0 bases at V and 6 bases at J, with 6 bases between. Germline values: CDR1 MNHEY, CDR2 SMNVEV (reference sequence). CDR3 length equals 14 residues.